These 18 T cell receptor beta chains were sequenced from one sample in a study of blood T cell repertoires in COVID-19. Method: immunoSEQ multiplex PCR; TCRdb's copy keeps in-frame clones and lacks some. The sample has about 180,000 clones, about nine tenths seen once. The specimen was peripheral blood. The origin of the receptors is a man younger than 35 who had recovered from COVID-19.

The V and J genes are TRBV5-1 and TRBJ1-6; no clear D gene. The CDR3 consists of 13 residues. From germline, CDR1 is SGHRS and CDR2 YFSETQ. V gave up 0 bases and J gave up 6 bases, with 4 bases separating them. The CDR3 coding sequence is TGCGCCAGCAGCTTGGCCAGTAATTCACCCCTCCACTTT. Amino acids: CASSLASNSPLHF.

The chain employs TRBV6-1 and TRBJ2-3; possible D gene TRBD1, 6 bases. The V gene lost 1 base and the J gene lost 3 bases, with 11 bases spanning the gap. This CDR3 comprises 15 residues. Per germline, CDR1 MNHNS and CDR2 SASEGT. As DNA, the CDR3 is TGTGCCAGCAGTGAAGACAGGGAACTGACAGATACGCAGTATTTT. This gives the protein CASSEDRELTDTQYF.

Here the CDR3 reads CASSIEQGAAKTQYF. The CDR3 nucleotides read TGTGCCAGTAGTATAGAACAGGGGGCCGCAAAGACCCAGTACTTC. This sequence joins TRBV19 and TRBJ2-5, with 9 bases aligning to TRBD1. Germline V gene lookup returns CDR1 LNHDA and CDR2 SQIVND (reference sequence). CDR3 length: 15 amino acids. Trimming cost V 0 bases and J 6 bases; bases outside gene matches: 5.

The rearrangement uses TRBV5-1 and TRBJ2-7; possible D gene TRBD1, 7 bases. Germline V lookup: CDR1 SGHRS, CDR2 YFSETQ. The CDR3 runs to 15 residues. V was pared by 0 bases and J by 3 bases, with 13 bases between. CDR3 sequence: CASSLGQGEVYEQYF. The DNA for the CDR3 is TGCGCCAGCAGCTTGGGCCAGGGGGAGGTCTACGAGCAGTACTTC.

This CDR3 reads CASSFPTGMKVGYTDTQYF. The CDR3 region has the DNA TGTGCCAGCAGCTTCCCGACAGGGATGAAGGTGGGGTACACAGATACGCAGTATTTT. The chain links TRBV7-9 to TRBJ2-3; 7 bases map to TRBD1. V shed 3 bases, J shed 2 bases, and the junction held 17 bases outside the gene matches. Per germline, CDR1 SEHNR and CDR2 FQNEAQ (reference sequence). This CDR3 is built from 19 residues.

V is TRBV7-9 and J is TRBJ1-6, with D possibly being TRBD1 (6 bases). The V end was cut by 3 bases, the J end by 7 bases, with 10 bases between. The germline V gene has CDR1 SEHNR and CDR2 FQNEAQ (reference sequence). The CDR3 length is 14 residues. CDR3 residues: CASSFNRDNSPLHF. The DNA for the CDR3 is TGTGCCAGCAGCTTTAACAGGGACAATTCACCCCTCCACTTT.

The chain links TRBV11-2 to TRBJ2-7, with D perhaps TRBD2 (6 bases). This CDR3 region has 14 residues. Trimming removed 5 bases at V and 2 bases at J, with 13 bases between. Germline CDR1 reads SGHAT; CDR2 reads FQNNGV. CDR3 loop: CASSRRAEPYEQYF. The CDR3 coding sequence is TGTGCCAGCAGCCGGAGGGCGGAACCCTACGAGCAGTACTTC.

The chain combines TRBV2 with TRBJ2-3, with TRBD2 matching over 12 bases. The CDR3 runs to 19 residues. Trimming took 11 bases from V and 3 from J; bases not matched to a gene: 21. CDR1 and CDR2 from the germline V gene are SNHLY and FYNNEI. As DNA, the CDR3 is TGTGCCCGCTACTACATTAGGACTAGCGGGAATTTAAGTACAGATACGCAGTATTTT. Amino acids: CARYYIRTSGNLSTDTQYF.

The chain employs TRBV5-1 and TRBJ2-3; no reliable D call. Germline values: CDR1 SGHRS, CDR2 YFSETQ. V lost 0 bases to trimming and J lost 10 bases, with 15 bases between them. This CDR3 is 14 amino acids long. CDR3 in amino acids: CASSLEGALKPQYF. The CDR3, as DNA: TGCGCCAGCAGCTTGGAAGGAGCACTAAAACCGCAGTATTTT.

V usage is TRBV7-6 and J usage is TRBJ1-4; D remains unclear. V was shortened by 5 bases and J by 10 bases, with 17 bases between the two germline ends. CDR3 length: 14 amino acids. The germline V gene encodes CDR1 SGHVS and CDR2 FNYEAQ. In nucleotides, the CDR3 is TGTGCCAGCAGCCGCAAGGCGACTCCCTCAAAACTGTTTTTT. This sequence encodes CASSRKATPSKLFF.

The chain links TRBV20-1 to TRBJ2-7, with TRBD1 matching 9 bases. CDR1 is DFQATT and CDR2 is SNEGSKA in the germline V gene (reference sequence). The CDR3 has 13 residues. The J segment lost 6 bases and the V segment lost 5 bases, leaving 8 bases of the junction unmatched. The DNA for the CDR3 is TGCAGTGCTCGTGGGACAGGGCGGCGCGAGCAGTACTTC. Its translation: CSARGTGRREQYF.

The rearrangement joins TRBV5-1 to TRBJ1-1; D remains unclear. The CDR3 length is 15 residues. Germline V gives CDR1 SGHRS, CDR2 YFSETQ. V was shortened by 0 bases and J by 1 base, with 10 bases between the two germline ends. The CDR3 sequence: CASSLGRGRNTEAFF. The CDR3 coding sequence is TGCGCCAGCAGCTTGGGGCGGGGAAGGAACACTGAAGCTTTCTTT.

The V gene is TRBV28, the J gene TRBJ1-6, with 7 bases that match TRBD1. The V segment lost 6 bases and the J segment 2 bases; nucleotides outside the gene matches: 4. The V gene's germline CDR1 is MDHEN and CDR2 SYDVKM. The CDR3 is made up of 15 amino acids. CDR3 in amino acids: CASRPQGAYNSPLHF. The CDR3 DNA is TGTGCCAGCAGGCCCCAGGGGGCCTATAATTCACCCCTCCACTTT.

The chain is built from TRBV27 and TRBJ2-3, with D possibly TRBD2 on 6 matching bases. CDR1 and CDR2 (germline): MNHEY, SMNVEV (reference sequence). Trimming removed 3 bases at V and 4 bases at J, with 14 bases between. This CDR3 is 15 amino acids long. CDR3 region: CASSFLLSGADTQYF. CDR3 sequence (DNA): TGTGCCAGCAGTTTCCTCCTCTCGGGAGCAGATACGCAGTATTTT.

The genes are TRBV7-9 and TRBJ2-2, with D hard to call. Germline CDR1 reads SEHNR; CDR2 reads FQNEAQ (reference sequence). The CDR3 length is 13 residues. V lost 1 base and J 4 bases, leaving 4 bases between the germline ends. The CDR3 loop is CASSLDFTGELFF. CDR3 DNA sequence: TGTGCCAGCAGCTTAGACTTCACCGGGGAGCTGTTTTTT.

The chain links TRBV10-3 to TRBJ2-7; 9 bases align to TRBD2. The J segment lost 0 bases and the V segment lost 10 bases, leaving 4 bases of the junction unmatched. The CDR3 length is 13 residues. Germline assignment: CDR1 ENHRY and CDR2 SYGVKD. The CDR3 protein is CANSGGSSYEQYF. CDR3 DNA: TGTGCCAACAGCGGGGGGAGCTCCTACGAGCAGTACTTC.

This clone was observed a single time. The rearrangement joins TRBV18 to TRBJ1-5; no definite D call. In germline, CDR1 is KGHSH, CDR2 LQKENI. The CDR3 runs to 14 residues. The germline V and J ends were trimmed by 6 bases and 4 bases, with 13 bases remaining between them. For the CDR3, the DNA is TGTGCCAGCTCGTCGGGTTTAGCAAATCAGCCCCAGCATTTT. This encodes CASSSGLANQPQHF.

The chain has TRBV12-3 or TRBV12-4 and TRBJ1-5; D remains unclear. The CDR3 covers 13 residues. Trimming cost V 5 bases and J 5 bases, with 10 bases left between them. The CDR3 reads CASSPAGYQPQHF. The CDR3 coding sequence is TGTGCCAGCAGTCCGGCGGGTTATCAGCCCCAGCATTTT.